This T cell receptor beta chain was recovered during a study of cytomegalovirus exposure and HLA in healthy donors. General observations from the study: Some V segments (TRBV6-2 and TRBV6-3 among them) were excluded as indistinguishable. When a later analysis was performed, an Asian-associated ancestry cluster reportedly had fewer N-insertions than the approximately 690-donor mean.

As regards this clone: Antigen unknown.

Germline V gene lookup returns CDR1 SGHNT and CDR2 YENEEA. This CDR3 is 16 amino acids long. The J segment lost 4 bases and the V segment lost 3 bases, leaving 11 bases of the junction unmatched. The PCR employed 60 Vbeta primers together with 13 Jbeta primers. Libraries were prepared by immunoSEQ multiplex PCR; TCRdb keeps only in-frame clonotypes and omits some of them. The data contain 65,000 to 85,000 clones, around 67% of them seen just once; the ten biggest clones take up 2% to 2.5%. The receptor's source is a woman aged 30 to 39 in good health and CMV-seronegative. The specimen sequenced was PBMCs. The chain carries TRBV11-3 and TRBJ2-7; 8 bases match TRBD1. The CDR3, as DNA: TGTGCCAGCAGCTTGGGCATCGGGACAGGAAGATACGAGCAGTACTTC. It is translated as CASSLGIGTGRYEQYF. Full variable domain (missing parts from reference TRBV11-3 and TRBJ2-7): EAGVVQSPRYKIIEKKQPVAFWCNPISGHNTLYWYLQNLGQGPELLIRYENEEAVDDSQLPKDRFSAERLKGVDSTLKIQPAELGDSAVYLCASSLGIGTGRYEQYFGPGTRLTVT.